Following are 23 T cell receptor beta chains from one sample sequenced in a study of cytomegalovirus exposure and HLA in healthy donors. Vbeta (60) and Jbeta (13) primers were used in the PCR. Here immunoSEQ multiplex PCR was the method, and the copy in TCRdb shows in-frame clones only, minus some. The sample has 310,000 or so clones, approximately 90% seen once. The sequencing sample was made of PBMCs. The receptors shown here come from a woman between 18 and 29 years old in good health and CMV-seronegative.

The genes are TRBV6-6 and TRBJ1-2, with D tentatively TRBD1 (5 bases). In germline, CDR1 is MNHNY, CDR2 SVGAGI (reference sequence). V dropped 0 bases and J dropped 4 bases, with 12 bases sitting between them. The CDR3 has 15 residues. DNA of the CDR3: TGTGCCAGCAGTTACTCGGTCTCAGGGTTCTATGGCTACACCTTC. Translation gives CASSYSVSGFYGYTF.

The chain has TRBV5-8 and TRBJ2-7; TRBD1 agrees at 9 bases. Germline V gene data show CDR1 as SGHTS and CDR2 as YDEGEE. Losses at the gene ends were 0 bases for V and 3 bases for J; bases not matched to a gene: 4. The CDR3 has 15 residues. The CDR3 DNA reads TGTGCCAGCAGCTTGGGGGACAGGGACGTCTACGAGCAGTACTTC. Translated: CASSLGDRDVYEQYF.

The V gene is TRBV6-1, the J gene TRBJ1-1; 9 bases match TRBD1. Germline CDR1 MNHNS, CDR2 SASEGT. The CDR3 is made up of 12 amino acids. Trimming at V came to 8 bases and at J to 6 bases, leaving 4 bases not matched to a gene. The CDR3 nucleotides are TGTGCCAGCGACAGGGGGTTTCCTGAAGCTTTCTTT. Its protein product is CASDRGFPEAFF.

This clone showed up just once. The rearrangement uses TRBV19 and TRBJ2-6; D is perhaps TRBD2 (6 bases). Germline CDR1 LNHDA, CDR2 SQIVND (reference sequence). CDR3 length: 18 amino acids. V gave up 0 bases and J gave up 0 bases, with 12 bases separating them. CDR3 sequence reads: CASSIEEGIPSGANVLTF. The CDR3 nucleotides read TGTGCCAGTAGTATAGAGGAGGGGATACCCTCTGGGGCCAACGTCCTGACTTTC.

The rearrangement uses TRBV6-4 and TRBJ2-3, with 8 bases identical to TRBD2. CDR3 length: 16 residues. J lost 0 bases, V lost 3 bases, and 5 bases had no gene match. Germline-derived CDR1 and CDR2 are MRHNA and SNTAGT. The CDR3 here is CASSDYGGASTDTQYF. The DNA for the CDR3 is TGTGCCAGCAGTGATTACGGGGGGGCTAGCACAGATACGCAGTATTTT.

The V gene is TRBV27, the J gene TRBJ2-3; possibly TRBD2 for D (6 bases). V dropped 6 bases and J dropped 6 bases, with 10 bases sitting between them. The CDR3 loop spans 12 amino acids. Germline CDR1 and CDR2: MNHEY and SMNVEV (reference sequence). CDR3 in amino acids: CASSPRGDTQYF. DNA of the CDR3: TGTGCCAGCAGCCCTCGGGGGGATACGCAGTATTTT.

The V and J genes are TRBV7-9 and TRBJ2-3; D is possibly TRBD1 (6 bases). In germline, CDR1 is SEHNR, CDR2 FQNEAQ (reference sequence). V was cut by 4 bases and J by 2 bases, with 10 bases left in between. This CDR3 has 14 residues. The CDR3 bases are TGTGCCAGCAGCTCCGGACAGACCACAGATACGCAGTATTTT. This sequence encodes CASSSGQTTDTQYF.

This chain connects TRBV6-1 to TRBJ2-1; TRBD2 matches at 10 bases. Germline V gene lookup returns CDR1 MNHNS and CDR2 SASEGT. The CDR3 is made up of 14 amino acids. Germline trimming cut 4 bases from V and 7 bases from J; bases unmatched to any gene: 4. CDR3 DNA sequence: TGTGCCAGCAGTGTACAACTAGCGGGGAATGAGCAGTTCTTC. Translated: CASSVQLAGNEQFF.

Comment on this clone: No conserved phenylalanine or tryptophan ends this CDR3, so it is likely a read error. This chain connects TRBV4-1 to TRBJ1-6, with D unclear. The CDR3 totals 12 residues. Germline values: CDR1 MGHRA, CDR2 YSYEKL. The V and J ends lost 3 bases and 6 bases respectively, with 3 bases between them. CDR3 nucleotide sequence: TGCGCCAGCAGCCACGCTAATTCACCCCTCCACCTT. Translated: CASSHANSPLHL.

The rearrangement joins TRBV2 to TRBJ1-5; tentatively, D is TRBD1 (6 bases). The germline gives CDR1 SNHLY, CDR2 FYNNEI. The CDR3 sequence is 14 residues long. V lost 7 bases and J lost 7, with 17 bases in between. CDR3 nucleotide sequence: TGTGCCAGCACGGGGACATTCTCGATCCAGCCCCAGCATTTT. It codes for CASTGTFSIQPQHF.

The CDR3 reads CASNAIDIPYEQYF. CDR3 DNA sequence: TGTGCCAGCAACGCTATAGACATCCCCTACGAGCAGTACTTC. The chain combines TRBV7-9 with TRBJ2-7; no clear D. With 7 bases removed from V and 2 bases from J, the gap between germline ends came to 15 bases. This CDR3 has 14 residues. Germline CDR1 and CDR2: SEHNR and FQNEAQ (reference sequence).

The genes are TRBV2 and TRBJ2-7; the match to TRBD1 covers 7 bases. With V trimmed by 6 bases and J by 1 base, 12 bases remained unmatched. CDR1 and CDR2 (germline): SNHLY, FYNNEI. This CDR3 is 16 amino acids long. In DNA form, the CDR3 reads TGTGCCAGCAGCGGGGACCCCGGGACAGCTTCCTACGAGCAGTACTTC. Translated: CASSGDPGTASYEQYF.

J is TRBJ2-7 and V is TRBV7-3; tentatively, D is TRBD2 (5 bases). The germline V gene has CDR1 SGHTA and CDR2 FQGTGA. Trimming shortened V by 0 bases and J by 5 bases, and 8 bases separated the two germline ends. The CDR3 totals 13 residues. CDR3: CASSLTIAHEQYF. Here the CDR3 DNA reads TGTGCCAGCAGCTTAACAATAGCGCACGAGCAGTACTTC.

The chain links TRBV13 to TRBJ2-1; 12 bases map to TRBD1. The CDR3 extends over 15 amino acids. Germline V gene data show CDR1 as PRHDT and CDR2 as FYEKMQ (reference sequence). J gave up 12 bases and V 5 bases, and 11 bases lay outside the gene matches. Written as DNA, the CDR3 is TGTGCCAGCAGCGCCCGGGACAGGGGGCGCGAAGGGCAGTTCTTC. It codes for CASSARDRGREGQFF.

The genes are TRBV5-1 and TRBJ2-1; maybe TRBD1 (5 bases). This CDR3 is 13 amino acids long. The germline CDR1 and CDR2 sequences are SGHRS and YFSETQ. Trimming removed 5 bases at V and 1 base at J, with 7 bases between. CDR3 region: CASRTASYNEQFF. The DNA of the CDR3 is TGCGCCAGCAGGACAGCTTCCTACAATGAGCAGTTCTTC.

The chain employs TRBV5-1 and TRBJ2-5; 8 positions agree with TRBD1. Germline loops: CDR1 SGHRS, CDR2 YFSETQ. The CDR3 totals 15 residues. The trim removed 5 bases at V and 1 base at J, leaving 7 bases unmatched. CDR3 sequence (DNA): TGCGCCAGCAGTCCCGGACAGGGATCCCAAGAGACCCAGTACTTC. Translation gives CASSPGQGSQETQYF.

CDR3 region: CATSGRGQGLSYNEQFF. Written as DNA, the CDR3 is TGTGCCACCAGCGGGCGGGGACAGGGCCTCTCCTACAATGAGCAGTTCTTC. This chain uses TRBV15 with TRBJ2-1, with 9 bases matching TRBD1. J lost 0 bases, V lost 5 bases, and 8 bases had no gene match. The V gene's germline CDR1 is LNHNV and CDR2 YYDKDF (reference sequence). There are 17 residues in the CDR3.

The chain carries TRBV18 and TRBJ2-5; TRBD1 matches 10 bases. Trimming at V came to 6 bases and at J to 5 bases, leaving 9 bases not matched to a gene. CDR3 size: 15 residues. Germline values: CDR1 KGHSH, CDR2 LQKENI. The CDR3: CASSLGQGMEETQYF. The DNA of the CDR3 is TGTGCCAGCTCTTTGGGACAGGGGATGGAGGAGACCCAGTACTTC.

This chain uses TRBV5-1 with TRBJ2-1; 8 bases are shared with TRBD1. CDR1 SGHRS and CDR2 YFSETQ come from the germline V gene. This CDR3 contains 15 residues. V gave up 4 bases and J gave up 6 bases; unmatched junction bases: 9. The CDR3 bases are TGCGCCAGCAGCCCTAGACAGGGGCCCGGCAATGAGCAGTTCTTC. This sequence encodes CASSPRQGPGNEQFF.

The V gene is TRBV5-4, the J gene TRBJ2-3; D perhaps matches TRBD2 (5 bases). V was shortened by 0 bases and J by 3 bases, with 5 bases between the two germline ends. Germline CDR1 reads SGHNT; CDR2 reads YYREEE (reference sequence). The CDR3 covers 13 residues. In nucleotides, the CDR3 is TGTGCCAGCAGCTTGGGAGGGACAGATACGCAGTATTTT. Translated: CASSLGGTDTQYF.

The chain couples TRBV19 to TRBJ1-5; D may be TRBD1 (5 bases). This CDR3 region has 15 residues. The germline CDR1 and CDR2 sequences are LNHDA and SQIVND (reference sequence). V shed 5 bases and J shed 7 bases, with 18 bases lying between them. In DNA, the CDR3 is TGTGCCAGTAGTCCCGCTCCAGGGTCAGGACAGCCCCAGCATTTT. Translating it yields CASSPAPGSGQPQHF.

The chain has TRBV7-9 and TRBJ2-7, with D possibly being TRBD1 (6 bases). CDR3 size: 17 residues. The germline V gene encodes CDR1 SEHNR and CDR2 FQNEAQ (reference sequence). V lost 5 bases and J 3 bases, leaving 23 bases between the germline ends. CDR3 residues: CASSPGTPRDKNYEQYF. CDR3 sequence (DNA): TGTGCCAGCAGCCCAGGGACCCCCCGGGACAAGAACTACGAGCAGTACTTC. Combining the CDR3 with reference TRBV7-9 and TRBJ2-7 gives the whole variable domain DTGVSQNPRHKITKRGQNVTFRCDPISEHNRLYWYRQTLGQGPEFLTYFQNEAQLEKSRLLSDRFSAERPKGSFSTLEIQRTEQGDSAMYLCASSPGTPRDKNYEQYFGPGTRLTVT.

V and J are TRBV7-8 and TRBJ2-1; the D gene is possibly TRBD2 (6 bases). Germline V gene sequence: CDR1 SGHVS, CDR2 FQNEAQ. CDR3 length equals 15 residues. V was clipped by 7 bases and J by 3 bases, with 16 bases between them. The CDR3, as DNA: TGTGCCAGCAACATTGGCGGGGAACACTACAATGAGCAGTTCTTC. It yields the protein CASNIGGEHYNEQFF.